This T cell receptor (beta chain) was observed in a study of blood T cell repertoires in COVID-19. V lost 2 bases and J 4 bases, leaving 8 bases between the germline ends. The CDR3 consists of 14 residues. Germline V lookup: CDR1 SGHDN, CDR2 FVKESK. Measured with immunoSEQ multiplex PCR; TCRdb has only the in-frame clones, and not every one. The sample has around 190,000 clones; about 86% are singletons. V is TRBV14 and J is TRBJ1-4, with D possibly being TRBD1 (6 bases). This clonotype was sampled from a man aged 50 or older with active or convalescent COVID-19. The sample comprised peripheral blood. Here the CDR3 reads CASSQQQGNEKLFF. The CDR3 nucleotides read TGTGCCAGCAGCCAACAACAGGGTAATGAAAAACTGTTTTTT.